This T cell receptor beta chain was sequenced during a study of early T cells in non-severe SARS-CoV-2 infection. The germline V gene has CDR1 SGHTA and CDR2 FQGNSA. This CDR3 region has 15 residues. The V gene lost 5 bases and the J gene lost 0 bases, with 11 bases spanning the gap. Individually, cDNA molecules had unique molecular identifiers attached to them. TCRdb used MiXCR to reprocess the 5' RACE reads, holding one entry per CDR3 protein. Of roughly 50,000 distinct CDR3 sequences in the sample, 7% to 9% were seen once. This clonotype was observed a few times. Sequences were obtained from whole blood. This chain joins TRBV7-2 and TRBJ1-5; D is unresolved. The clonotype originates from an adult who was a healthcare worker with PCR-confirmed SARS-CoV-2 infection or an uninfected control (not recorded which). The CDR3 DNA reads TGTGCCAGCAGCGCCGGTGACCCTAGCAATCAGCCCCAGCATTTT. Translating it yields CASSAGDPSNQPQHF.